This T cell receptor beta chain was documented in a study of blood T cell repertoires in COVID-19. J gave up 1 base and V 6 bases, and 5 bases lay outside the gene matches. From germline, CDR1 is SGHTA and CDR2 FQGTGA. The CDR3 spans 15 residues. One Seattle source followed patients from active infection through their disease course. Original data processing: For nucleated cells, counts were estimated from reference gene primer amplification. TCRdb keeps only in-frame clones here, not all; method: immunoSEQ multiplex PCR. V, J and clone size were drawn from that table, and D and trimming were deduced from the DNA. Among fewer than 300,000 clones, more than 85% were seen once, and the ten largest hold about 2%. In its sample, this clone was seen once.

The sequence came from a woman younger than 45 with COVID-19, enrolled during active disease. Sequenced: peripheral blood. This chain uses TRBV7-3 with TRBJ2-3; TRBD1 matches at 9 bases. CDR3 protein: CASSPRQGGTDTQYF. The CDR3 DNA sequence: TGTGCCAGCAGTCCCAGACAGGGGGGCACAGATACGCAGTATTTT.